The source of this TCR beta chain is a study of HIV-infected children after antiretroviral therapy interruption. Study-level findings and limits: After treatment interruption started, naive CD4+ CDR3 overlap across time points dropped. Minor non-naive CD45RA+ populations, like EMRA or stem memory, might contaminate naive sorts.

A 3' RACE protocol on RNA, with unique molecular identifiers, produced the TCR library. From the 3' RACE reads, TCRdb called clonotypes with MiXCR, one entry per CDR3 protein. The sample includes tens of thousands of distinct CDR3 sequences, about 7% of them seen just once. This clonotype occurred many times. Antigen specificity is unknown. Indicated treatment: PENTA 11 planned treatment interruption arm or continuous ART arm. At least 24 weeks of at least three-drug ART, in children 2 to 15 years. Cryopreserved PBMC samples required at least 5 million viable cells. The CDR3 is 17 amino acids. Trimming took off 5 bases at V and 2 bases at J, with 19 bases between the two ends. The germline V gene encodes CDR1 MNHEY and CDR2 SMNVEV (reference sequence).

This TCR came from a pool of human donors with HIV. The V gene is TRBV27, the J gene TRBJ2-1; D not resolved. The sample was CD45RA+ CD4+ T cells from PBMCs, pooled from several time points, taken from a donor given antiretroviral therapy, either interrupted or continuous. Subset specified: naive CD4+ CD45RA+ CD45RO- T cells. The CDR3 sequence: CASSTAGAHIAYNEQFF. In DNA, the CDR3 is TGTGCCAGCAGTACCGCTGGCGCGCATATCGCCTACAATGAGCAGTTCTTC.